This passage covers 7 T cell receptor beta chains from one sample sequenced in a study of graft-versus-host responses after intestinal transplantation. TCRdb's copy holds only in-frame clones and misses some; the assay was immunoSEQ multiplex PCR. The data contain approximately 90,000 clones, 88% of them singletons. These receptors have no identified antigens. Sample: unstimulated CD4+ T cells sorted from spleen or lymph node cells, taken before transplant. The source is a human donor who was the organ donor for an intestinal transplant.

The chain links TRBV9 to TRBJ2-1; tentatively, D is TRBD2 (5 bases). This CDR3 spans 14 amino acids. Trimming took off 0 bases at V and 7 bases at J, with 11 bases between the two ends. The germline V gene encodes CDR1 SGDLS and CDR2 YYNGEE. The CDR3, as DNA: TGTGCCAGCAGCGTAGCGGGAATGGAGAATGAGCAGTTCTTC. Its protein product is CASSVAGMENEQFF.

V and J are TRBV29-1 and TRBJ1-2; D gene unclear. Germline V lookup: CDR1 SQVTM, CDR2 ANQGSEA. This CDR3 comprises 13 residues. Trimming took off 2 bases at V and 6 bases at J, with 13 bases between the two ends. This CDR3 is CSVESKAQDGYTF. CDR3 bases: TGCAGCGTTGAAAGTAAGGCGCAGGATGGCTACACCTTC.

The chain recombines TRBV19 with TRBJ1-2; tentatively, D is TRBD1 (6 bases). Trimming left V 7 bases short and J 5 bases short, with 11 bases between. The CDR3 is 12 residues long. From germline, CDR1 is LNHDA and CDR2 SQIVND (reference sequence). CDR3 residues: CASMRTAYGYTF. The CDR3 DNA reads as TGTGCCAGTATGCGGACAGCTTATGGCTACACCTTC.

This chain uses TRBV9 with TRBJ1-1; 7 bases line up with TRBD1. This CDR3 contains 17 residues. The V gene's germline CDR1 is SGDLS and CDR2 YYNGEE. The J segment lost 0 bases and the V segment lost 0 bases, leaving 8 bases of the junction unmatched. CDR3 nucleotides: TGTGCCAGCAGCGTAGGACAGGGTTGGAACATGAACACTGAAGCTTTCTTT. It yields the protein CASSVGQGWNMNTEAFF. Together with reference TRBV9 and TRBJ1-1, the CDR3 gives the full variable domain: DSGVTQTPKHLITATGQRVTLRCSPRSGDLSVYWYQQSLDQGLQFLIQYYNGEERAKGNILERFSAQQFPDLHSELNLSSLELGDSALYFCASSVGQGWNMNTEAFFGQGTRLTVV.

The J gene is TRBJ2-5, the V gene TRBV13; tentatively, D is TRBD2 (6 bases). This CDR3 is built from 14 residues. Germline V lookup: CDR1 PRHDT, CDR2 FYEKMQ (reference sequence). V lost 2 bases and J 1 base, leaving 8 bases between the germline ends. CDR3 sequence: CASSLLAFQETQYF. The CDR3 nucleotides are TGTGCCAGCAGCTTACTAGCGTTCCAAGAGACCCAGTACTTC.

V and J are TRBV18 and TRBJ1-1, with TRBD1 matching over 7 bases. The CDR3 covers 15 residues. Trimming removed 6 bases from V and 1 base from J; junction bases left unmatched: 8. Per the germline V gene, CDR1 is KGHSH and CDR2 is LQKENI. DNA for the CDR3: TGTGCCAGCTCCCCGATTGGACAGGAGAACACTGAAGCTTTCTTT. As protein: CASSPIGQENTEAFF.

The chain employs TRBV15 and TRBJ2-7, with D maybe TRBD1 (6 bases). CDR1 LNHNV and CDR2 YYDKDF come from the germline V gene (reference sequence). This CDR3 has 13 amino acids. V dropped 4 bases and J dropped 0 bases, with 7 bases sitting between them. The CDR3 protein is CATSKDSSYEQYF. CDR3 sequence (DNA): TGTGCCACCAGCAAGGACAGCTCCTACGAGCAGTACTTC.